The rows below give T cell receptor beta chains drawn from one sample of a study of CD8 T cells in Susac syndrome. TCRdb ran MiXCR on the immunoSEQ multiplex PCR reads and lists one entry per CDR3 protein. Here the sample spans more than 90,000 distinct CDR3 sequences, approximately 93% being singletons. Sequenced sample: CD4+ T cells from PBMCs. The receptor source for this set is a human donor with multiple sclerosis. CDR3s include the opening cysteine and the closing phenylalanine or tryptophan. The D gene is left open where the match is weak. Rows may omit the clone size; those that give it use once, few, many or a size class.

TRBJ2-3 15 NA NA TRBV5-1 CASSLIQGHTDTQYF TGCGCCAGCAGCCTTATCCAGGGACACACAGATACGCAGTATTTT
TRBJ2-7 13 NA NA TRBV29-1 CSVARDGFYEQYF TGCAGCGTTGCCCGGGACGGATTCTACGAGCAGTACTTC
TRBJ2-3 14 TRBD1 NA TRBV6-5 CASSLDRETDTQYF TGTGCCAGCAGTCTGGACAGGGAGACGGATACGCAGTATTTT
TRBJ2-3 14 NA NA TRBV7-3 CASSLNVPPDTQYF TGTGCCAGCAGCTTAAATGTTCCCCCAGATACGCAGTATTTT
TRBJ1-5 14 NA NA TRBV2 CASSPDLLNQPQHF TGTGCCAGCAGTCCCGACCTACTCAATCAGCCCCAGCATTTT
TRBJ2-2 14 TRBD1 NA TRBV12-3/TRBV12-4 CASSLTGGNGELFF TGTGCCAGCAGCCTGACAGGGGGTAACGGGGAGCTGTTTTTT
TRBJ2-2 11 NA NA TRBV30 CARGMGGELFF TGTGCCAGGGGAATGGGTGGGGAGCTGTTTTTT
TRBJ2-3 20 TRBD2 NA TRBV3-1 CASSPGCRSGGFLTGDTQYF TGTGCCAGCAGCCCTGGCTGTAGGAGCGGGGGTTTCCTTACGGGAGATACGCAGTATTTT
TRBJ2-7 14 NA NA TRBV30 CAWSGQLSSYEQYF TGTGCCTGGAGCGGACAGCTAAGCTCCTACGAGCAGTACTTC
TRBJ2-1 15 NA NA TRBV7-9 CASSPSGARGNEQFF TGTGCCAGCAGCCCCTCGGGGGCACGGGGTAATGAGCAGTTCTTC
TRBJ1-5 15 NA NA TRBV12-5 CASGLGVGSNQPQHF TGTGCTAGTGGTTTGGGGGTAGGGAGCAATCAGCCCCAGCATTTT
TRBJ1-5 12 NA NA TRBV7-9 CATTTTDQPQHF TGTGCTACAACCACGACCGATCAGCCCCAGCATTTT
TRBJ2-3 16 TRBD2 NA TRBV5-1 CASSQARERGTDTQYF TGCGCCAGCAGCCAAGCCCGGGAGCGGGGTACAGATACGCAGTATTTT
TRBJ1-2 13 TRBD1 NA TRBV20-1 CSAYTGVNYGYTF TGCAGTGCCTACACAGGGGTGAACTATGGCTACACCTTC
TRBJ2-7 11 NA NA TRBV5-6 CASSLDVEQYF TGTGCCAGCAGCTTGGATGTGGAGCAGTACTTC
TRBJ2-5 15 NA NA TRBV25-1 CASSEYGLRGETQYF TGTGCCAGCAGTGAATATGGTTTACGTGGAGAGACCCAGTACTTC
TRBJ2-5 13 NA NA TRBV6-1 CASSEGDLETQYF TGTGCCAGCAGTGAAGGGGACTTGGAGACCCAGTACTTC
TRBJ1-6 16 NA NA TRBV21-1 CASTAGQGASNSPLHF TGTGCCAGCACCGCAGGCCAGGGGGCTAGTAATTCACCCCTCCACTTT
TRBJ1-5 13 NA NA TRBV5-6 CASSFRVDQPQHF TGTGCCAGCAGCTTTCGGGTGGATCAGCCCCAGCATTTT
TRBJ2-2 17 NA NA TRBV5-1 CTSSPGQRHVLAGELFF TGCACCAGCAGCCCTGGCCAGAGGCACGTGTTGGCCGGGGAGCTGTTTTTT
TRBJ2-4 15 NA NA TRBV1 CTSSQDGGAKNIQYF TGCACCAGCAGCCAAGACGGGGGGGCAAAAAACATTCAGTACTTC
TRBJ1-4 14 NA once TRBV4-3 CASSRWRGDEKLFF TGCGCCAGCAGCCGGTGGCGAGGGGATGAAAAACTGTTTTTT
TRBJ2-2 13 NA NA TRBV10-3 CATDGPGTGELFF TGTGCCACGGACGGCCCGGGCACCGGGGAGCTGTTTTTT
TRBJ2-7 15 TRBD2 once TRBV20-1 CSAFAASGGSYEQYF TGCAGTGCTTTTGCCGCTAGCGGGGGCTCCTACGAGCAGTACTTC
TRBJ1-2 14 TRBD1 NA TRBV7-8 CASSSPGQVYGYTF TGTGCCAGCAGCTCGCCGGGACAGGTCTATGGCTACACCTTC
TRBJ2-7 13 TRBD1 NA TRBV3-1 CASSQRSTGGQYF TGTGCCAGCAGCCAACGTTCGACAGGGGGCCAGTACTTC
TRBJ1-2 14 NA NA TRBV20-1 CSAREGGEYYGYTF TGCAGTGCTAGAGAGGGCGGGGAATACTATGGCTACACCTTC
TRBJ2-5 14 TRBD1 NA TRBV20-1 CSARMGQGGETQYF TGCAGTGCTAGGATGGGACAGGGGGGAGAGACCCAGTACTTC
TRBJ1-6 14 NA NA TRBV7-3 CASSLSPGNSPLHF TGTGCCAGCAGCTTGTCCCCGGGTAATTCACCCCTCCACTTT
TRBJ2-5 14 NA NA TRBV5-4 CASSLGGRLVTQYF TGTGCCAGCAGCTTGGGCGGAAGGCTGGTGACCCAGTACTTC
TRBJ1-2 11 NA NA TRBV5-6 CASSGGYGYTF TGTGCCAGCAGCGGGGGGTATGGCTACACCTTC
TRBJ1-1 15 TRBD1 NA TRBV4-1 CASSHPGQANTEAFF TGCGCCAGCAGCCACCCGGGACAGGCGAACACTGAAGCTTTCTTT
TRBJ2-2 16 NA NA TRBV4-2 CASSQEGGAWAGELFF TGTGCCAGCAGCCAAGAAGGTGGGGCATGGGCCGGGGAGCTGTTTTTT
TRBJ1-5 13 NA NA TRBV30 CAWSLELGQPQHF TGTGCCTGGAGTCTGGAGCTCGGTCAGCCCCAGCATTTT
TRBJ2-3 14 TRBD1 NA TRBV5-6 CASSWTGRTDTQYF TGTGCCAGCAGCTGGACAGGGCGCACAGATACGCAGTATTTT
TRBJ1-1 13 NA NA TRBV6-6 CATLAREMTEAFF TGTGCCACCTTGGCGAGGGAAATGACTGAAGCTTTCTTT
TRBJ2-5 13 NA NA TRBV5-1 CASSLEGYETQYF TGCGCCAGCAGCTTGGAAGGGTACGAGACCCAGTACTTC
TRBJ1-1 15 NA NA TRBV7-2 CAVSAQRGIDTEAFF TGTGCCGTCAGCGCCCAACGGGGTATAGACACTGAAGCTTTCTTT
TRBJ1-1 14 TRBD1 NA TRBV18 CASSDTGGRSSAFF TGTGCCAGCTCGGATACAGGGGGCCGCTCCTCAGCTTTCTTT
TRBJ1-2 12 NA NA TRBV30 CAWSQGLEGYTF TGTGCCTGGAGTCAGGGGCTTGAGGGCTACACCTTC
TRBJ2-1 17 NA NA TRBV5-6 CASAPPFWSDEPPRQFF TGTGCCAGCGCGCCACCTTTCTGGTCCGATGAGCCCCCGAGACAGTTCTTC
TRBJ1-5 18 TRBD1 NA TRBV20-1 CSAANPGQGTHSNQPQHF TGCAGTGCTGCCAACCCGGGACAGGGGACCCATAGCAATCAGCCCCAGCATTTT
TRBJ1-2 12 NA NA TRBV30 CAWRRGVYGYTF TGTGCCTGGAGACGTGGAGTCTATGGCTACACCTTC
TRBJ2-5 11 NA few TRBV27 CASSLAGTQYF TGTGCCAGCAGTTTAGCCGGGACCCAGTACTTC
TRBJ1-4 17 NA NA TRBV7-9 CASSRRQDTATNEKLFF TGTGCCAGCAGCCGCCGGCAGGACACTGCAACTAATGAAAAACTGTTTTTT
TRBJ2-7 16 NA NA TRBV11-2 CASSLGRGLYSYEQYF TGTGCCAGCAGCTTAGGCAGGGGCCTTTACTCCTACGAGCAGTACTTC
TRBJ2-5 13 TRBD1 NA TRBV19 CASTGTGQETQYF TGTGCCAGCACTGGGACAGGCCAAGAGACCCAGTACTTC
TRBJ2-6 16 NA NA TRBV6-6 CASSYSGASGANVLTF TGTGCCAGCAGTTATTCAGGGGCATCCGGGGCCAACGTCCTGACTTTC
TRBJ1-1 18 TRBD1 NA TRBV3-1 CASSQELLRTGVFTEAFF TGTGCCAGCAGCCAAGAACTACTCCGGACAGGGGTGTTCACTGAAGCTTTCTTT
TRBJ2-2 13 TRBD1 NA TRBV29-1 CSAGTVNTGELFF TGCAGCGCTGGGACAGTGAACACCGGGGAGCTGTTTTTT
TRBJ1-1 14 NA NA TRBV3-1 CASSQAWLNTEAFF TGTGCCAGCAGCCAAGCCTGGTTGAACACTGAAGCTTTCTTT
TRBJ2-7 16 TRBD2 NA TRBV6-1 CASRPPGLAGGHEQYF TGTGCCAGCAGGCCCCCAGGCCTAGCGGGGGGGCACGAGCAGTACTTC